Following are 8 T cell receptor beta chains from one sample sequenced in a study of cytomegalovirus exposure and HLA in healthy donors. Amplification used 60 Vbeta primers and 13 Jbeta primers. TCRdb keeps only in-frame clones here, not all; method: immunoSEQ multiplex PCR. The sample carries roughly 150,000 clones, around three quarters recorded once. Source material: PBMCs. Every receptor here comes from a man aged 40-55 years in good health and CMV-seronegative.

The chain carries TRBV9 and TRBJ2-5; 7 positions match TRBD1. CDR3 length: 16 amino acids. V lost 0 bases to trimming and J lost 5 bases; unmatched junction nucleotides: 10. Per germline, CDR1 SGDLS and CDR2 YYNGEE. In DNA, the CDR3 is TGTGCCAGCAGCGTAGAGGTAGGGGGCTATACCGAGACCCAGTACTTC. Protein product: CASSVEVGGYTETQYF.

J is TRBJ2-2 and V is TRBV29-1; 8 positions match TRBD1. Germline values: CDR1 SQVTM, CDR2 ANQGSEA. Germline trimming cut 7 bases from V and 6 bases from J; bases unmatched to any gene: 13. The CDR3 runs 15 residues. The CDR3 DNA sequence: TGCAGCGGATTAACGGGGGCAGGGGGCCCCGGGGAGCTGTTTTTT. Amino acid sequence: CSGLTGAGGPGELFF.

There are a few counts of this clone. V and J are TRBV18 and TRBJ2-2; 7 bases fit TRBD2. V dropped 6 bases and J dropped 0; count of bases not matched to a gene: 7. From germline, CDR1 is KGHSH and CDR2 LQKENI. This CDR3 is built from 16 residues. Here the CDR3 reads CASSPTAGSNTGELFF. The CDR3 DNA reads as TGTGCCAGCTCGCCAACAGCGGGGTCGAACACCGGGGAGCTGTTTTTT. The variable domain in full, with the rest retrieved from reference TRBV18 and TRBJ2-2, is NAGVMQNPRHLVRRRGQEARLRCSPMKGHSHVYWYRQLPEEGLKFMVYLQKENIIDESGMPKERFSAEFPKEGPSILRIQQVVRGDSAAYFCASSPTAGSNTGELFFGEGSRLTVL.

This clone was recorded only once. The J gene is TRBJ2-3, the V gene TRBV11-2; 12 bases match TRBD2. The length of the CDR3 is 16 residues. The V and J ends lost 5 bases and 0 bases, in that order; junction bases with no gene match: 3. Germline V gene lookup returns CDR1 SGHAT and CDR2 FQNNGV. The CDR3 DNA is TGTGCCAGCAGCCCTGGACTAGCGGGAAGCACAGATACGCAGTATTTT. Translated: CASSPGLAGSTDTQYF.

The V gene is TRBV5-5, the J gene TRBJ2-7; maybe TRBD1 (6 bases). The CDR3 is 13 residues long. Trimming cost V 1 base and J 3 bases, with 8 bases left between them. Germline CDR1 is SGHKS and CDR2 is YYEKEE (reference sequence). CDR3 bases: TGTGCCAGCAGCTTGCCAGGGGACTACGAGCAGTACTTC. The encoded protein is CASSLPGDYEQYF.

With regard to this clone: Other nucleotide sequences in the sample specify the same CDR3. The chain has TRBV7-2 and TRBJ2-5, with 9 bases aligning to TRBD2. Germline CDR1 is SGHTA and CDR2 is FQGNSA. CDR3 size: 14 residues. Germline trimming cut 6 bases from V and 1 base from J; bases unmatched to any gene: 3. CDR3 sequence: CASSLGLAQETQYF. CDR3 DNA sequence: TGTGCCAGCAGTTTGGGACTAGCCCAAGAGACCCAGTACTTC.

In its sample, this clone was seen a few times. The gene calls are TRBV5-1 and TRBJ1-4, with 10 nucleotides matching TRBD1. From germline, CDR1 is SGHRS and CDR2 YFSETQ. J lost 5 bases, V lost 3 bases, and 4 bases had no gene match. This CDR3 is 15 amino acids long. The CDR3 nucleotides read TGCGCCAGCAGCTGGGGACAGGGGAGGAATGAAAAACTGTTTTTT. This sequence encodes CASSWGQGRNEKLFF. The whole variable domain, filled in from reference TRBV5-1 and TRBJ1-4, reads KAGVTQTPRYLIKTRGQQVTLSCSPISGHRSVSWYQQTPGQGLQFLFEYFSETQRNKGNFPGRFSGRQFSNSRSEMNVSTLELGDSALYLCASSWGQGRNEKLFFGSGTQLSVL.

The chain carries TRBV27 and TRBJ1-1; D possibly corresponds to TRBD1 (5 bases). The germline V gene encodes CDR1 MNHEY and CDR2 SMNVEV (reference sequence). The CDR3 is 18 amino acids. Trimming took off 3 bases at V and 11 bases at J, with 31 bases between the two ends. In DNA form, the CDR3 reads TGTGCCAGCAGTTTCCTTTATCCGGAGGCGTCGGGGGTAGCACGGGCTTTCTTT. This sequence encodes CASSFLYPEASGVARAFF.